This is a list of T cell receptor beta chains from one sample in a study of lymphopenia after photon versus proton radiotherapy. TCRdb keeps only in-frame clones here, not all; method: immunoSEQ multiplex PCR. Found here are several thousand clones, about 90% of them singletons; the top ten hold about a fifth. The sample in question was peripheral blood, obtained from a patient treated with photon-based radiotherapy. The origin of the receptors is a man older than 75 with cholangiocarcinoma. Each CDR3 is given without its conserved first and last residue.

v_call	cdr3_aa
TRBV10-3	AKSRDGGEQY
TRBV2	ASRPEGGISSYEQY
TRBV4-1	ASSQAGQGFNNSPLH
TRBV21-1	ASSSGDRVRSSNTEAF
TRBV19	ASSMRQTDTQY
TRBV28	ASGTTGRTEAF
TRBV6-5	ASGVNQPQH
TRBV7-9	ASSTDTGNTIY
TRBV28	ASSLWLAVKETQY
TRBV5-4	ASSSWGLGDYEQY
TRBV7-2	ASSLGAVTSTDTQY
TRBV19	ASSPGTYSGNTIY
TRBV29-1	SVRTGFYTNEKLF
TRBV28	ASSLSSYNSPLH
TRBV6-1	ASSEGGGRGHSPLH
TRBV6-6	ASSNGQGGYEQY
TRBV28	ASSLQGAGVDTQY
TRBV11-1	ASSKRVGETQY
TRBV2	ASTSLTVWGNGYT
TRBV19	ASTRYSGANVLT
TRBV11-2	ASSSGQVGPY
TRBV28	ASSLSRDFETQY
TRBV28	ASATPASSYNSPLH
TRBV30	AWTISRKYEAF
TRBV6-5	ASRPQRLGNQPQH
TRBV28	ASSPPPGMGEKLF
TRBV11-2	ASIGTGVTTEAF
TRBV11-2	ASSLAGWGLGAEAF
TRBV5-1	ASSLQGLGETQY
TRBV11-2	ASSLAGQVPSYEQY
TRBV6-6	ASSYTALEGANVLT
TRBV29-1	SVPGQGNAGELF
TRBV2	ASTVGGMNTEAF
TRBV13	ASSGGPRGTGELF
TRBV28	ASSLGQSYNEQF
TRBV6-1	ASSEWLTVPSGANVLT
TRBV6-5	ASSPRSNQPQH
TRBV6-1	ASSVAHSSSYEQY
TRBV11-1	ASSGWDRDQETQY
TRBV4-1	ASSPTLGQGSYNEQF
TRBV9	ASSANQGITEAF
TRBV27	ASSSGTSGGGIYNEQF
TRBV2	ASSERAYEQY
TRBV7-3	ASSPSGGGSYGYT
TRBV7-9	ASSFIGTDYGYT
TRBV6-5	ASRVGTFYSYEQY
TRBV10-3	AISVQGDSPYEQY
TRBV6-1	ASVWTATNEKLF
TRBV6-1	ATLGGAPNTEAF
TRBV5-1	ASSLQGSYEQY
TRBV7-2	ASSPWDSNTEAF
TRBV28	ASYSAGGGRREQY
TRBV4-2	ASSQARLTDNQPQH
TRBV7-3	ASSSSRAVGTDTQY